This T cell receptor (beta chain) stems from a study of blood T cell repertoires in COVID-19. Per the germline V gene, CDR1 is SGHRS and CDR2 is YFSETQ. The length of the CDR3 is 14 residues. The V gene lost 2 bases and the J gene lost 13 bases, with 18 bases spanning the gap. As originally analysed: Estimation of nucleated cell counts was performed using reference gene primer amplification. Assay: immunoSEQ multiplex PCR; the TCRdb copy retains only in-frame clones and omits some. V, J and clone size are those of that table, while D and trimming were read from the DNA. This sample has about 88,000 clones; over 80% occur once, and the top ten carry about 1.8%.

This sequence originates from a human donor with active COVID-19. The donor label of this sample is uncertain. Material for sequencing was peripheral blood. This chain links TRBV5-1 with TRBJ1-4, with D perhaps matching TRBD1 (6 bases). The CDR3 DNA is TGCGCCAGCAGCTTAGGACAGTCAAACGCCGGACTGTTTTTT. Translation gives CASSLGQSNAGLFF.